This T cell receptor (beta chain) was sequenced in a study of early T cells in non-severe SARS-CoV-2 infection. Study in general: Sequencing targeted bulk RNA from unsorted whole blood, leaving chains unpaired. Notes on the study in general: Anti-spike CD8 specificities were favored by VDJdb matching, whose results missed private and CD4 specificities.

This clonotype was seen a handful of times. Its antigen remains unidentified. Individual cDNA molecules were tagged with unique molecular identifiers. TCRdb re-called the 5' RACE reads through MiXCR, storing one row per CDR3 protein. There are around 77,000 distinct CDR3 sequences in the sample; roughly an eighth occur only once, and roughly 15% lies in the top ten. There are 14 residues in the CDR3. Germline V gene data show CDR1 as SQVTM and CDR2 as ANQGSEA. The V gene end was trimmed by 2 bases and the J gene end by 6 bases; junction bases not matched to a gene: 7. The material sequenced was whole blood, taken at baseline. The chain joins TRBV29-1 to TRBJ1-2, with TRBD1 identical over 9 bases. The TCR was taken from an adult who was a healthcare worker with PCR-confirmed SARS-CoV-2 infection or an uninfected control (not recorded which). The donor label of this sample is uncertain. Here the CDR3 reads CSVERHRGQDGYTF. DNA of the CDR3: TGCAGCGTTGAAAGGCACAGGGGGCAGGATGGCTACACCTTC.